These 10 T cell receptor beta chains were all obtained from the same sample, sequenced in a study of lymphopenia after photon versus proton radiotherapy. Profiled with immunoSEQ multiplex PCR; TCRdb holds only in-frame clones, not every one. The repertoire holds about 26,000 clones, with around 85% as singletons. The sequences come from peripheral blood, collected from a patient treated with photon-based radiotherapy. The receptors come from a young man with gastric cancer.

V is TRBV11-2 and J is TRBJ2-3; D unclear. The CDR3 contains 12 residues. Germline V gene sequence: CDR1 SGHAT, CDR2 FQNNGV. Trimming took 2 bases from V and 5 from J, leaving 5 bases between them. The CDR3, as DNA: TGTGCCAGCAGCTTAATAAAAGATACGCAGTATTTT. It encodes CASSLIKDTQYF.

The chain carries TRBV9 and TRBJ2-7, with D uncertain. This CDR3 is 14 amino acids long. V gave up 0 bases and J gave up 2 bases, with 9 bases separating them. Per the germline V gene, CDR1 is SGDLS and CDR2 is YYNGEE. CDR3 nucleotides: TGTGCCAGCAGCGTAGATCCGAATACCTACGAGCAGTACTTC. The encoded protein is CASSVDPNTYEQYF.

J is TRBJ2-3 and V is TRBV10-1; D remains unclear. CDR1 is WNHNN and CDR2 is SYGVQD in the germline V gene (reference sequence). The CDR3 is 12 amino acids. V was cut by 3 bases and J by 7 bases, with 8 bases left in between. This CDR3 reads CASSDSANTQYF. The CDR3 region has the DNA TGCGCCAGCAGTGATAGTGCGAATACGCAGTATTTT.

V usage is TRBV29-1 and J usage is TRBJ1-1, with 9 nucleotides matching TRBD1. J gave up 5 bases and V 1 base, and 5 bases lay outside the gene matches. Germline lookup yields CDR1 SQVTM and CDR2 ANQGSEA. The CDR3 loop spans 14 amino acids. The CDR3 reads CSVEGGQGITEAFF. The CDR3 region has the DNA TGCAGCGTTGAAGGGGGACAGGGTATAACTGAAGCTTTCTTT.

This clone was seen once. CDR3 bases: TGCAGCGTGGTGGACAGGGGGCCCGCCGGGGAGCTGTTTTTT. It translates to CSVVDRGPAGELFF. The J gene is TRBJ2-2, the V gene TRBV29-1; 11 nucleotides align to TRBD1. The CDR3 loop spans 14 amino acids. V lost 6 bases to trimming and J lost 6 bases; unmatched junction nucleotides: 6. Per the germline V gene, CDR1 is SQVTM and CDR2 is ANQGSEA.

This chain connects TRBV2 to TRBJ1-3; D uncertain. CDR1 and CDR2 (germline): SNHLY, FYNNEI. The V and J ends lost 4 bases and 7 bases respectively, with 8 bases between them. The CDR3 contains 12 residues. The CDR3 loop is CASSGVANTIYF. CDR3 bases: TGTGCCAGCAGTGGGGTAGCCAACACCATATATTTT.

The chain joins TRBV19 to TRBJ1-1; D uncertain. The CDR3 has 12 residues. The germline V gene encodes CDR1 LNHDA and CDR2 SQIVND (reference sequence). The V and J ends lost 5 bases and 7 bases respectively, with 11 bases between them. CDR3 in DNA: TGTGCCAGTAGTTTCGGGCAATTTGAAGCTTTCTTT. It encodes CASSFGQFEAFF.

V and J are TRBV18 and TRBJ2-7; 11 nucleotides align to TRBD2. Germline loops: CDR1 KGHSH, CDR2 LQKENI. The length of the CDR3 is 16 residues. The J segment lost 5 bases and the V segment lost 5 bases, leaving 11 bases of the junction unmatched. CDR3 bases: TGTGCCAGCTCATCTCGACTAGCGGGAATGATAGACGAGCAGTACTTC. This translates into CASSSRLAGMIDEQYF.

The chain recombines TRBV5-1 with TRBJ2-3, with 8 bases fitting TRBD2. This CDR3 is built from 17 residues. Looked up from germline, CDR1 is SGHRS and CDR2 is YFSETQ. J lost 6 bases, V lost 3 bases, and 15 bases had no gene match. The CDR3: CASSSSGLADRGDTQYF. DNA of the CDR3: TGCGCCAGCAGCTCGTCAGGACTAGCCGACCGAGGCGATACGCAGTATTTT.

V gene TRBV5-1 combines with J gene TRBJ2-7; 8 bases fit TRBD2. Germline lookup yields CDR1 SGHRS and CDR2 YFSETQ. The CDR3 covers 14 residues. V gave up 5 bases and J gave up 7 bases; unmatched junction bases: 11. CDR3 sequence reads: CASRIFGGATEQYF. The CDR3 DNA reads TGCGCCAGCAGAATCTTCGGGGGGGCGACGGAGCAGTACTTC.